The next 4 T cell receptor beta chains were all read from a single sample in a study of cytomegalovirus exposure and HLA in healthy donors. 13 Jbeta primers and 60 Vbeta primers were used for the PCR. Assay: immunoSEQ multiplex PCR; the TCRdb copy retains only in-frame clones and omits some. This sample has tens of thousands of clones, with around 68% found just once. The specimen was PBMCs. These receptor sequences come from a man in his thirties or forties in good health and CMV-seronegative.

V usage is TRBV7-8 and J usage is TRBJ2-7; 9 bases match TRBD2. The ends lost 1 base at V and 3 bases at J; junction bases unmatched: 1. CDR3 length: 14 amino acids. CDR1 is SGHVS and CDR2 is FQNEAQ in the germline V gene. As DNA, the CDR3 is TGTGCCAGCAGCTTAGAAGCGGGAGGCTACGAGCAGTACTTC. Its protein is CASSLEAGGYEQYF.

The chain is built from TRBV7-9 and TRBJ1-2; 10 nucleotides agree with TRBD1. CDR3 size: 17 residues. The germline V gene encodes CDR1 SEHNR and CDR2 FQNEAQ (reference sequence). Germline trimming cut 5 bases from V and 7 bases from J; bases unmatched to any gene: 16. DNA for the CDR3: TGTGCCAGCAGCCCGGGCTTAAGACAGGGGGCGCAGAGTGGCTACACCTTC. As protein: CASSPGLRQGAQSGYTF.

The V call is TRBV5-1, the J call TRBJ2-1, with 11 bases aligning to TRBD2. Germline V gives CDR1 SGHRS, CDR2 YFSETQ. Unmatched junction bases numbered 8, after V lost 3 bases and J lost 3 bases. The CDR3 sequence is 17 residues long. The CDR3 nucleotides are TGCGCCAGCAGCTCATCCGGGACTAGCGGTGTCTACAATGAGCAGTTCTTC. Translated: CASSSSGTSGVYNEQFF.

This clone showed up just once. The CDR3 protein is CASSTDMGVYEQYF. The DNA of the CDR3 is TGTGCCAGCAGCACCGACATGGGTGTTTACGAGCAGTACTTC. The chain couples TRBV7-8 to TRBJ2-7; D is undetermined. Germline V CDR1 and CDR2: SGHVS, FQNEAQ. The length of the CDR3 is 14 residues. V was shortened by 5 bases and J by 4 bases, with 15 bases between the two germline ends.